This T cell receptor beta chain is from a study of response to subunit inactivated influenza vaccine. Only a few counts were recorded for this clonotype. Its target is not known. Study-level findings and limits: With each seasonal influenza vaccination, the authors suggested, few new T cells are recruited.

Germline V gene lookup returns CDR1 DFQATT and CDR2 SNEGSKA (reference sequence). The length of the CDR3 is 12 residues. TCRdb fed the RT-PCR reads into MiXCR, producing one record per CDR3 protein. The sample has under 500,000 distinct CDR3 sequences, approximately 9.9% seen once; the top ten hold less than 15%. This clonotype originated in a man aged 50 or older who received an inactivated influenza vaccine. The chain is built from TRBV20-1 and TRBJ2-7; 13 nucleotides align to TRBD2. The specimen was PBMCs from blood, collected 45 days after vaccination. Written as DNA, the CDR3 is TGCAGCACTAGCGGGAGGGTGTACGAGCAGTACTTC. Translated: CSTSGRVYEQYF.